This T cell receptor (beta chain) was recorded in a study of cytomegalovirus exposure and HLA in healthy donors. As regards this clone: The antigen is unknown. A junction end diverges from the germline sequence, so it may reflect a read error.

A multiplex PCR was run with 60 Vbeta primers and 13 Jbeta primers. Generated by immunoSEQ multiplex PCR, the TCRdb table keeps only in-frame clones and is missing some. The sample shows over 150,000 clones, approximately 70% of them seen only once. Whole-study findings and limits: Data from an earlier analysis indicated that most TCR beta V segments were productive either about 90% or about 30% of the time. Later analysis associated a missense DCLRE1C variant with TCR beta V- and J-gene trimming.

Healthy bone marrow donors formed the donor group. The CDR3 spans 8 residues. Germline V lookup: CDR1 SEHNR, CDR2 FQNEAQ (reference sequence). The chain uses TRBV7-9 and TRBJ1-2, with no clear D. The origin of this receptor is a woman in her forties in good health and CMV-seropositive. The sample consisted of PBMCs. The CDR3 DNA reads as TGTGCCAGCAGCTTATCCCGCTTC. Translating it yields CASSLSRF.